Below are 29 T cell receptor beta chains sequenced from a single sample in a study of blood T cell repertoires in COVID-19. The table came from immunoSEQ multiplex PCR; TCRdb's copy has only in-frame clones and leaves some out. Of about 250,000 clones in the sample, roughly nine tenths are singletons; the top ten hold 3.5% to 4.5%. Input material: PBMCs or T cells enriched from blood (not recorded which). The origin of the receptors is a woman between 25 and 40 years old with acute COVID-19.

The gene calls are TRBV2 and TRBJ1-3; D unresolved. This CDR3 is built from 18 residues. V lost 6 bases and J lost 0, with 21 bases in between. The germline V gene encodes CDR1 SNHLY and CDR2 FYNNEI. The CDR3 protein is CASRPGARKQISGNTIYF. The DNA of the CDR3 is TGTGCCAGCAGGCCTGGAGCCCGGAAGCAAATCTCTGGAAACACCATATATTTT.

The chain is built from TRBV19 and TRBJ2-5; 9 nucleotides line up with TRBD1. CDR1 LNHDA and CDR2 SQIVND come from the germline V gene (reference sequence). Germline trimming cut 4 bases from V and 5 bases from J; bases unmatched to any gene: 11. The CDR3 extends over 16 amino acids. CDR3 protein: CASSTLPGQGSETQYF. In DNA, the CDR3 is TGTGCCAGTAGTACTTTACCGGGACAGGGATCGGAGACCCAGTACTTC.

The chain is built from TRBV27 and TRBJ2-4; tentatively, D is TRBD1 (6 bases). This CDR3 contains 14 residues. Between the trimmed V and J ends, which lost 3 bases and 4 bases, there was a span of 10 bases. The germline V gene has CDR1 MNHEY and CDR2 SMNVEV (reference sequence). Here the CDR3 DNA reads TGTGCCAGCAGTTTGCTGGGGGCGAAAAACATTCAGTACTTC. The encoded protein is CASSLLGAKNIQYF.

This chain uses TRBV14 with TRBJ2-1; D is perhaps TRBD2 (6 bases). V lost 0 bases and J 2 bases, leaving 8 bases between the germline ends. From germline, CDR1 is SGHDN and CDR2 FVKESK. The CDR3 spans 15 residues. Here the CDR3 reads CASSQDRGTYNEQFF. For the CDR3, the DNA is TGTGCCAGCAGCCAAGACCGGGGGACCTACAATGAGCAGTTCTTC.

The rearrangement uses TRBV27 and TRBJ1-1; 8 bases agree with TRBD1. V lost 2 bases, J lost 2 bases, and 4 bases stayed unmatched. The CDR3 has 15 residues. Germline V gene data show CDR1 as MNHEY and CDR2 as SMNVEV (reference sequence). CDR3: CASSLAGQGNTEAFF. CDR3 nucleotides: TGTGCCAGCAGTTTAGCTGGACAGGGAAACACTGAAGCTTTCTTT.

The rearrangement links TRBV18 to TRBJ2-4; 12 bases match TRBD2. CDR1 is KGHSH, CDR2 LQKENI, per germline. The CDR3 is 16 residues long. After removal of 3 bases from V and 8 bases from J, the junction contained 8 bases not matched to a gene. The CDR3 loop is CASSPASGGAGDIQYF. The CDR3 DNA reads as TGTGCCAGCTCACCCGCTAGCGGGGGGGCCGGAGACATTCAGTACTTC.

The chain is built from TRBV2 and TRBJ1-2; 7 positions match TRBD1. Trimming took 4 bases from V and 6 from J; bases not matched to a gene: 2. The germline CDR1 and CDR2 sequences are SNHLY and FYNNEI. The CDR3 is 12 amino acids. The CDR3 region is CASSVDRDGYTF. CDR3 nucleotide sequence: TGTGCCAGCAGTGTTGACAGGGATGGCTACACCTTC.

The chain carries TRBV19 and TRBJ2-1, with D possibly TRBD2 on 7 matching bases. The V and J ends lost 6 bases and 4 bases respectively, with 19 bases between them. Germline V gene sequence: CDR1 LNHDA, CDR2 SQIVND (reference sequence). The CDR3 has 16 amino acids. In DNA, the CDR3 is TGTGCCAGTAGCCGCGAGATGGCGGGGGCTTACAATGAGCAGTTCTTC. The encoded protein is CASSREMAGAYNEQFF.

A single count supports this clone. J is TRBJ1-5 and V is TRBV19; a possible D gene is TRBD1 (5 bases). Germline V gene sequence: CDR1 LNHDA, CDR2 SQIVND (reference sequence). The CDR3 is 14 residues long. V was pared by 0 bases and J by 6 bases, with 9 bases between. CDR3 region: CASSIDAGPQPQHF. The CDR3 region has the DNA TGTGCCAGTAGTATAGATGCGGGGCCTCAGCCCCAGCATTTT.

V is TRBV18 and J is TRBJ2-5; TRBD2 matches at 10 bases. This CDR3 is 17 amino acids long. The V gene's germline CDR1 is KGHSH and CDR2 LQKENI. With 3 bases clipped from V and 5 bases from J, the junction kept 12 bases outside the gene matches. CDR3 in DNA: TGTGCCAGCTCACCGGAAGTTCTAGCGGGGGCCAGGGAGACCCAGTACTTC. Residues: CASSPEVLAGARETQYF.

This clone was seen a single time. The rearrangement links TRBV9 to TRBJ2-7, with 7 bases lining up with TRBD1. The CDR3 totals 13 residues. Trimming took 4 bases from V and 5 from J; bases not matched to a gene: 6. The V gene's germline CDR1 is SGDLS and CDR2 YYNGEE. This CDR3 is CASSPVTGDEQYF. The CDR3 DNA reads TGTGCCAGCAGCCCGGTCACAGGGGACGAGCAGTACTTC.

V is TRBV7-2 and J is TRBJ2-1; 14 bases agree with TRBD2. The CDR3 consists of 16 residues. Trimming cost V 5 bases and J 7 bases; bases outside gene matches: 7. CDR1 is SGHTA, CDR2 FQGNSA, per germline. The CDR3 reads CASSAPTSGGGNEQFF. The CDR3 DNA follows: TGTGCCAGCAGCGCCCCGACTAGCGGGGGGGGGAATGAGCAGTTCTTC.

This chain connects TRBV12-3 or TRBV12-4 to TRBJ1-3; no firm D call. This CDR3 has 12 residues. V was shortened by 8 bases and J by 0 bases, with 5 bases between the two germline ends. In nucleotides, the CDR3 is TGTGCCAGCGAGAGCTCTGGAAACACCATATATTTT. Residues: CASESSGNTIYF.

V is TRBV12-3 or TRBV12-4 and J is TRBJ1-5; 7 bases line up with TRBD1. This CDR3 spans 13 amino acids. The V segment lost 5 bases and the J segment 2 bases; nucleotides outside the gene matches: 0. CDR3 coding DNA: TGTGCCAGCAGTACAGGGGGCAATCAGCCCCAGCATTTT. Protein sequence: CASSTGGNQPQHF.

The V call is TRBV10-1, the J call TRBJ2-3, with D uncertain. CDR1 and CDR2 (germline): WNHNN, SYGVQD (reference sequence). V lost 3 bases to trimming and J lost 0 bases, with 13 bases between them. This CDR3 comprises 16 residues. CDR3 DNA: TGCGCCAGCAGTGAAAAGATCGGTGTGAGCACAGATACGCAGTATTTT. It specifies CASSEKIGVSTDTQYF.

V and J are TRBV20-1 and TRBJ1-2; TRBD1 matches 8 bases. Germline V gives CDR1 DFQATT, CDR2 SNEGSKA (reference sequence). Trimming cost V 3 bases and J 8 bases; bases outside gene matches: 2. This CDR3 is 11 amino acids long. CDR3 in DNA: TGCAGTGCTAGTCAGGGGGCCGGCTACACCTTC. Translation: CSASQGAGYTF.

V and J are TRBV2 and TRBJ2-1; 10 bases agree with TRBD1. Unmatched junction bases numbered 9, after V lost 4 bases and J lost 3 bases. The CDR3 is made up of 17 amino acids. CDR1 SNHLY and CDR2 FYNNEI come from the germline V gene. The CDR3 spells CASSGQAGTGDYNEQFF. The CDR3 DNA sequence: TGTGCCAGCAGTGGACAGGCCGGGACAGGGGACTACAATGAGCAGTTCTTC. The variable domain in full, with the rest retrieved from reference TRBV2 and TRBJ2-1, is EPEVTQTPSHQVTQMGQEVILRCVPISNHLYFYWYRQILGQKVEFLVSFYNNEISEKSEIFDDQFSVERPDGSNFTLKIRSTKLEDSAMYFCASSGQAGTGDYNEQFFGPGTRLTVL.

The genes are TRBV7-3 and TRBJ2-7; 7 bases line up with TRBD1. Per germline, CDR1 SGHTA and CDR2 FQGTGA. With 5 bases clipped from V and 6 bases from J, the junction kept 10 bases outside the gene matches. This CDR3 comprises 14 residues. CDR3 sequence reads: CASSAVGGGGEQYF. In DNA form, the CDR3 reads TGTGCCAGCAGCGCCGTAGGGGGCGGAGGCGAGCAGTACTTC. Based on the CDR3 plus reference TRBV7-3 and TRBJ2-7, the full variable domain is GAGVSQTPSNKVTEKGKYVELRCDPISGHTALYWYRQSLGQGPEFLIYFQGTGAADDSGLPNDRFFAVRPEGSVSTLKIQRTERGDSAVYLCASSAVGGGGEQYFGPGTRLTVT.

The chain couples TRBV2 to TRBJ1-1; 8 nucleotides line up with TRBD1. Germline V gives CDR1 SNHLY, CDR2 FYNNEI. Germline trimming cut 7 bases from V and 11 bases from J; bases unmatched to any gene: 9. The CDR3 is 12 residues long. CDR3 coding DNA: TGTGCCAGCAAACATGGACAGGGCGGCGCTTTCTTT. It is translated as CASKHGQGGAFF.

The CDR3, as DNA: TGTGCCAGCAGCGTCAACCCGACAGGGGGGTATAATTCACCCCTCCACTTT. Translating gives CASSVNPTGGYNSPLHF. The chain has TRBV9 and TRBJ1-6; 9 positions match TRBD1. This CDR3 region has 17 residues. Germline CDR1 is SGDLS and CDR2 is YYNGEE. V was pared by 2 bases and J by 4 bases, with 7 bases of the junction left unmatched.

CDR3 region: CASSLAGGSSTGELFF. CDR3 in DNA: TGCGCCAGCAGCTTGGCCGGGGGGTCGAGCACCGGGGAGCTGTTTTTT. The chain is built from TRBV5-1 and TRBJ2-2, with 7 bases matching TRBD2. V was clipped by 0 bases and J by 4 bases; unmatched bases: 6. This CDR3 region has 16 residues. The germline CDR1 and CDR2 sequences are SGHRS and YFSETQ.

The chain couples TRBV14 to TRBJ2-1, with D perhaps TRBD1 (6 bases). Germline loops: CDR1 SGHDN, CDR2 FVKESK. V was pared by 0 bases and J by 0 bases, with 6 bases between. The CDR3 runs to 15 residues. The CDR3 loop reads CASSQEGGSYNEQFF. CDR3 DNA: TGTGCCAGCAGCCAAGAAGGGGGCTCCTACAATGAGCAGTTCTTC.

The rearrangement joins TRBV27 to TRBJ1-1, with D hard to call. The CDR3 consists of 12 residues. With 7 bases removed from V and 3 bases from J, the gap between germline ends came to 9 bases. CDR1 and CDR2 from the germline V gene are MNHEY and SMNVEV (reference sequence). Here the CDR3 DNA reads TGTGCCAGCACGAACCGGTACACTGAAGCTTTCTTT. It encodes CASTNRYTEAFF.

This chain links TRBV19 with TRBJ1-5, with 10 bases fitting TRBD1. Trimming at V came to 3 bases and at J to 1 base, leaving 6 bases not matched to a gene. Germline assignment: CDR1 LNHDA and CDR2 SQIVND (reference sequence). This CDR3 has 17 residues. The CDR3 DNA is TGTGCCAGTAGTATCCAGACAGGGGGCATCAGCAATCAGCCCCAGCATTTT. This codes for CASSIQTGGISNQPQHF.

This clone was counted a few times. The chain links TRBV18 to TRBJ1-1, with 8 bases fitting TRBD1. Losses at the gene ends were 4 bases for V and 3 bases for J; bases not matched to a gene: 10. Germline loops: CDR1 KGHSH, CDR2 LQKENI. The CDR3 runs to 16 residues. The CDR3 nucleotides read TGTGCCAGCTCACTTCTACAGGGGGTGTCGTACACTGAAGCTTTCTTT. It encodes CASSLLQGVSYTEAFF.

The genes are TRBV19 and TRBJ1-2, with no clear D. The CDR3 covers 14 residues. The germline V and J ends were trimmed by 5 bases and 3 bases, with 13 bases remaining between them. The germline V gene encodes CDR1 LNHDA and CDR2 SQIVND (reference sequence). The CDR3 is CASSSGIGDYGYTF. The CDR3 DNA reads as TGTGCCAGTAGTTCAGGCATCGGGGACTATGGCTACACCTTC.

This CDR3 reads CASSLGTVRSGELFF. The CDR3 nucleotides are TGTGCCAGCAGCTTGGGGACAGTCCGATCCGGGGAGCTGTTTTTT. The chain carries TRBV7-6 and TRBJ2-2; 7 bases align to TRBD1. The J segment lost 6 bases and the V segment lost 3 bases, leaving 7 bases of the junction unmatched. Germline V gene data show CDR1 as SGHVS and CDR2 as FNYEAQ. The CDR3 is 15 residues long.

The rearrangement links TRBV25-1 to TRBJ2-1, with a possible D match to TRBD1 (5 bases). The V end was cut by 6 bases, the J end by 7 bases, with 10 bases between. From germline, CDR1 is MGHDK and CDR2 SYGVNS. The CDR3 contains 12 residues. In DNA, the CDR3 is TGTGCCAGCAGGGCGACAGAGAATGAGCAGTTCTTC. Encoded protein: CASRATENEQFF.

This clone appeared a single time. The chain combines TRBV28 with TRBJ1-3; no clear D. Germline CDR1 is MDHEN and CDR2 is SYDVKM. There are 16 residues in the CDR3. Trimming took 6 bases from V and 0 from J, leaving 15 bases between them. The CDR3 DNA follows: TGTGCCAGCAGCGCCGTGACACCCTCCTCTGGAAACACCATATATTTT. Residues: CASSAVTPSSGNTIYF.